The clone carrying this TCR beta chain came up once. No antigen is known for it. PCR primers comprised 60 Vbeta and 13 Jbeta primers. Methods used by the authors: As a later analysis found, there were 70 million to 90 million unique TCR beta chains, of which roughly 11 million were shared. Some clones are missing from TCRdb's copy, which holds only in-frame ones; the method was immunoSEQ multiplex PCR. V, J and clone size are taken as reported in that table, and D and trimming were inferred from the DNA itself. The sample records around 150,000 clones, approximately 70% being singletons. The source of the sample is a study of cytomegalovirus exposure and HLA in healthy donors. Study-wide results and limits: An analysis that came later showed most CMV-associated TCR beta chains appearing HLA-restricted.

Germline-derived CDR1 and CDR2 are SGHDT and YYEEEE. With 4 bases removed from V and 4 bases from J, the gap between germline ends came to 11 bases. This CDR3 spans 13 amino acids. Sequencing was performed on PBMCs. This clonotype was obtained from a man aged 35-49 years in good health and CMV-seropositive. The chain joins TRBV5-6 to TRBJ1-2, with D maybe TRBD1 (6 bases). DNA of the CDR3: TGTGCCAGCAGCCCACAGGGTGTCTATGGCTACACCTTC. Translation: CASSPQGVYGYTF.